Listed below are T cell receptor beta chains from one sample, sequenced in a study of shared clonotypes between healthy human individuals. The repertoire was sequenced with immunoSEQ multiplex PCR; TCRdb's copy has only in-frame clones and lacks some. The data contain some 2,000,000 clones, 85% to 95% of them seen just once; the ten biggest clones take up around 0.13%. Sequencing input: naive CD4+ T cells sorted from blood. The receptors shown here come from a man between 18 and 29 years old in good health. Each CDR3 is given with its conserved first and last residue. A D gene is named only where the DNA matches it firmly. Clone size appears in some rows only: once, few, many, or a class for an expanded clone.

V	size	J	D	CDR3	DNA
TRBV5-4	-	TRBJ1-4	TRBD1	CASSSQQGASEKLFF	TGTGCCAGCAGCTCTCAACAGGGGGCAAGTGAAAAACTGTTTTTT
TRBV4-2	-	TRBJ2-7	-	CASSQDSRGANYEQYF	TGTGCCAGCAGCCAAGATTCCCGCGGGGCAAACTACGAGCAGTACTTC
TRBV28	-	TRBJ1-5	-	CASSPPRFGVKNQPQHF	TGTGCCAGCAGTCCCCCCCGTTTCGGAGTAAAAAATCAGCCCCAGCATTTT
TRBV5-4	once	TRBJ2-7	TRBD2	CASSPGTSGFYEQYF	TGTGCCAGCAGCCCCGGGACTAGCGGATTCTACGAGCAGTACTTC
TRBV29-1	-	TRBJ2-5	TRBD1	CSVSTGGWETQYF	TGCAGCGTCTCAACAGGGGGCTGGGAGACCCAGTACTTC
TRBV10-2	-	TRBJ1-6	-	CASSVLGQLENSPLHF	TGCGCCAGCAGTGTGTTGGGACAATTGGAAAATTCACCCCTCCACTTT
TRBV28	-	TRBJ2-1	-	CASRGTTGNEQFF	TGTGCCAGTAGGGGGACGACGGGTAATGAGCAGTTCTTC
TRBV12-2	-	TRBJ2-2	-	CASRPFQPNTGELFF	TGTGCAAGTCGCCCGTTCCAGCCGAACACCGGGGAGCTGTTTTTT
TRBV28	-	TRBJ2-1	-	CASSRGSPYNEQFF	TGTGCCAGCAGCCGGGGGTCCCCCTACAATGAGCAGTTCTTC
TRBV19	-	TRBJ1-1	TRBD1	CASSQDRVKTEAFF	TGTGCCAGTAGTCAGGACAGGGTTAAAACTGAAGCTTTCTTT
TRBV6-6	-	TRBJ1-5	TRBD1	CASSQGARQPQHF	TGTGCCAGCAGCCAGGGGGCGCGACAGCCCCAGCATTTT
TRBV5-4	-	TRBJ2-2	TRBD1	CASSLGLQGSNTGELFF	TGTGCCAGCAGCTTGGGATTACAGGGGTCGAACACCGGGGAGCTGTTTTTT
TRBV2	-	TRBJ2-7	-	CASREGSYEQYF	TGTGCCAGTAGAGAGGGCTCCTACGAGCAGTACTTC
TRBV5-1	-	TRBJ2-5	TRBD2	CASSPLAGVEETQYF	TGCGCCAGCAGCCCATTGGCGGGAGTGGAAGAGACCCAGTACTTC
TRBV11-2	-	TRBJ2-1	-	CASSLDALNNEQFF	TGTGCCAGCAGCTTAGACGCTCTTAACAATGAGCAGTTCTTC
TRBV28	-	TRBJ2-3	TRBD1	CASSKQGARTDTQYF	TGTGCCAGCAGTAAGCAGGGGGCGCGGACAGATACGCAGTATTTT
TRBV10-3	-	TRBJ2-2	-	CAISNQGTGELFF	TGTGCCATCAGTAACCAGGGGACAGGGGAGCTGTTTTTT
TRBV18	-	TRBJ1-4	-	CASSSWGAGISDEKLFF	TGTGCCAGCTCATCCTGGGGCGCGGGAATTTCGGATGAAAAACTGTTTTTT
TRBV5-1	-	TRBJ1-6	-	CASSLDGSRDSPLHF	TGCGCCAGCAGCTTGGACGGCAGCCGAGATTCACCCCTCCACTTT
TRBV2	once	TRBJ2-5	-	CASSLETQYF	TGTGCCAGCAGTCTAGAGACCCAGTACTTC
TRBV6-5	once	TRBJ2-7	-	CASSYAGTAGLNEQYF	TGTGCCAGCAGTTACGCGGGGACAGCGGGGTTGAACGAGCAGTACTTC
TRBV9	-	TRBJ1-2	-	CASSANGWGNDYGYTF	TGTGCCAGCAGCGCTAACGGATGGGGGAATGACTATGGCTACACCTTC
TRBV7-3	-	TRBJ1-2	-	CASSAGTGYGYTF	TGTGCCAGCAGCGCCGGGACCGGCTATGGCTACACCTTC
TRBV30	-	TRBJ2-7	-	CACGSIYEQYF	TGTGCCTGCGGGAGTATCTACGAGCAGTACTTC
TRBV5-1	-	TRBJ1-2	TRBD1	CASSLALAGTGHDYGYTF	TGCGCCAGCAGCTTGGCATTGGCGGGGACAGGGCATGACTATGGCTACACCTTC
TRBV18	-	TRBJ2-7	TRBD1	CASSPSAGQGHYEQYF	TGTGCCAGCTCACCTTCGGCGGGACAGGGTCATTACGAGCAGTACTTC
TRBV6-6	-	TRBJ2-7	-	CASSWTRDASEQYF	TGTGCCAGCAGCTGGACCCGGGACGCAAGCGAGCAGTACTTC
TRBV27	-	TRBJ2-3	-	CASRGLGTDTQYF	TGTGCCAGCAGGGGTCTGGGCACAGATACGCAGTATTTT
TRBV7-4	-	TRBJ2-2	TRBD2	CASSSLAGAATGELFF	TGTGCCAGCAGCTCGCTAGCGGGAGCGGCCACCGGGGAGCTGTTTTTT
TRBV20-1	-	TRBJ2-7	TRBD2	CSGSGGGEQYF	TGCAGTGGTAGCGGGGGTGGAGAGCAGTACTTC
TRBV29-1	once	TRBJ2-3	TRBD2	CSVEGAGGITDTQYF	TGCAGCGTTGAGGGAGCGGGGGGGATCACAGATACGCAGTATTTT
TRBV29-1	-	TRBJ1-1	-	CSVEKPLRTEAFF	TGCAGCGTTGAAAAGCCCCTGAGGACTGAAGCTTTCTTT
TRBV11-2	-	TRBJ2-3	-	CASSLDGRDSDTQYF	TGTGCCAGCAGCCTAGACGGCAGGGATTCAGATACGCAGTATTTT
TRBV11-1	-	TRBJ2-2	-	CASSWNGGELFF	TGTGCCAGCAGCTGGAACGGCGGGGAGCTGTTTTTT
TRBV5-1	-	TRBJ1-1	TRBD1	CASSDTGGITEAFF	TGCGCCAGCAGCGATACAGGGGGCATAACTGAAGCTTTCTTT